Listed below are T cell receptor beta chains from one sample, sequenced in a study of T cell changes during pregnancy in multiple sclerosis. The table came from immunoSEQ multiplex PCR; TCRdb's copy has only in-frame clones and leaves some out. Seen here are more than 45,000 clones, 93% observed once, and the top ten hold 3.5% to 4.5%. Sequencing was performed on CD8+ T cells from peripheral blood mononuclear cells, taken in the second trimester of pregnancy. The receptors derive from a female donor with multiple sclerosis, enrolled in a pregnancy study. The CDR3 runs from the conserved cysteine through the conserved F or W. D genes are given only for firm matches. Clone sizes are given selectively: once, few, many, or a class where the clone is expanded.

J | D | size | V | DNA | CDR3
TRBJ1-1 | . | . | TRBV29-1 | TGCAGCGTCGAACTCGACAGCATGAACACTGAAGCTTTCTTT | CSVELDSMNTEAFF
TRBJ1-1 | TRBD1 | . | TRBV9 | TGTGCCAGCAGCCCGCACCCGGAACAGGGGGGGGGAATGAACACTGAAGCTTTCTTT | CASSPHPEQGGGMNTEAFF
TRBJ2-3 | . | . | TRBV5-4 | TGTGCCAGCAGCTTGACAGGGTCGCCTACAGATACGCAGTATTTT | CASSLTGSPTDTQYF
TRBJ2-7 | TRBD1 | . | TRBV5-5 | TGTGCCAGCATGGAAGGGACAGGGGTCCACGAGCAGTACTTC | CASMEGTGVHEQYF
TRBJ2-1 | TRBD2 | . | TRBV5-1 | TGCGCCAGCGGGCGGGGGTACAATGAGCAGTTCTTC | CASGRGYNEQFF
TRBJ1-1 | . | once | TRBV4-1 | TGCGCCAGCAGCTCCCTTCAGGGTGGCACTGAAGCTTTCTTT | CASSSLQGGTEAFF
TRBJ2-1 | . | . | TRBV2 | TGTGCCAGCAGTGGGGAGGAAGGGGAAACCTACAATGAGCAGTTCTTC | CASSGEEGETYNEQFF
TRBJ1-5 | . | . | TRBV28 | TGTGCCAGCAGCCTCGCCGGGGGTAGCAATCAGCCCCAGCATTTT | CASSLAGGSNQPQHF
TRBJ1-2 | TRBD1 | . | TRBV2 | TGTGCCAGCAGTGAAAGGACAGGGACTTTCTATGGCTACACCTTC | CASSERTGTFYGYTF
TRBJ2-1 | . | . | TRBV9 | TGTGCCAGCAGCGTAGGAGGGGGGGCCCCCTACAATGAGCAGTTCTTC | CASSVGGGAPYNEQFF
TRBJ2-1 | . | . | TRBV27 | TGTGCCAGCACTCTCCAGGCGGGCAATGAGCAGTTCTTC | CASTLQAGNEQFF
TRBJ1-4 | . | . | TRBV11-2 | TGTGCCAGCAGCTTAGGTGGACGGAGGAATGAAAAACTGTTTTTT | CASSLGGRRNEKLFF
TRBJ1-4 | TRBD1 | . | TRBV4-3 | TGCGCCAGCTCAGGGGGCATGATGGCTAATGAAAAACTGTTTTTT | CASSGGMMANEKLFF
TRBJ2-5 | TRBD1 | . | TRBV6-5 | TGTGCCAGCTGGAGCGAGGGGGCTAGGGAGACCCAGTACTTC | CASWSEGARETQYF
TRBJ1-2 | . | . | TRBV9 | TGTGCCAGCAGCTCCCGTTATGCGGGGGACGGCTACACCTTC | CASSSRYAGDGYTF
TRBJ2-2 | TRBD1 | . | TRBV12-5 | TGTGCTAGTGGTTTGGCGACAGGGGGTCGAACCGGGGAGCTGTTTTTT | CASGLATGGRTGELFF